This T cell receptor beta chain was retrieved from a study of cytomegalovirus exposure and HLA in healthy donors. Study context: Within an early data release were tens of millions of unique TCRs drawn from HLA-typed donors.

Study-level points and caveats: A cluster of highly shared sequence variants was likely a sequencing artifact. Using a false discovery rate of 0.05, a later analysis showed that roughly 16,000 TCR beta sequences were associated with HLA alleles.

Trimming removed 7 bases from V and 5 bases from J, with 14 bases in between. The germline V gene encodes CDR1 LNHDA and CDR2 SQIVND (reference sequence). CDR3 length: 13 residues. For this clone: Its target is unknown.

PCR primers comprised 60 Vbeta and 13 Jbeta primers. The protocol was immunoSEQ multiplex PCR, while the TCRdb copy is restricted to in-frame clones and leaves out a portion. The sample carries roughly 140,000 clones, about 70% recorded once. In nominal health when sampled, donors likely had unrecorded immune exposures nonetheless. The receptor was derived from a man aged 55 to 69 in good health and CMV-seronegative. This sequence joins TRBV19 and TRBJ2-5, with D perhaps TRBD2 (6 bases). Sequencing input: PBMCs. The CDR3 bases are TGTGCCAGTACCCCGGCGGGGCGGGAGACCCAGTACTTC. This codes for CASTPAGRETQYF.